The next 2 T cell receptor beta chains were all read from a single sample in a study of cytomegalovirus exposure and HLA in healthy donors. Primers: 60 Vbeta forward and 13 Jbeta reverse. The data were produced by immunoSEQ multiplex PCR, yet TCRdb's version contains in-frame clones alone and is incomplete. The sample gives 100,000 to 150,000 clones, 72% of which show up once; 3.5% to 4.5% is in the top ten. Material for sequencing was PBMCs. These receptors came from a man aged 30 to 39 in good health and CMV-seronegative.

CDR3 sequence (DNA): TGTGCCGGGGAAGGGGAAGGTAGGGCTGAAGCTTTCTTT. Translation: CAGEGEGRAEAFF. The rearrangement joins TRBV2 to TRBJ1-1; D may be TRBD1 (5 bases). Trimming shortened V by 11 bases and J by 6 bases, and 19 bases separated the two germline ends. Looked up from germline, CDR1 is SNHLY and CDR2 is FYNNEI. This CDR3 is 13 amino acids long.

The chain couples TRBV5-1 to TRBJ1-1, with 11 bases fitting TRBD1. Trimming cost V 4 bases and J 3 bases; bases outside gene matches: 8. Germline CDR1 is SGHRS and CDR2 is YFSETQ. This CDR3 has 16 amino acids. The CDR3 sequence is CASSRGQGGIYTEAFF. The DNA for the CDR3 is TGCGCCAGCAGCCGGGGACAGGGGGGTATATACACTGAAGCTTTCTTT.